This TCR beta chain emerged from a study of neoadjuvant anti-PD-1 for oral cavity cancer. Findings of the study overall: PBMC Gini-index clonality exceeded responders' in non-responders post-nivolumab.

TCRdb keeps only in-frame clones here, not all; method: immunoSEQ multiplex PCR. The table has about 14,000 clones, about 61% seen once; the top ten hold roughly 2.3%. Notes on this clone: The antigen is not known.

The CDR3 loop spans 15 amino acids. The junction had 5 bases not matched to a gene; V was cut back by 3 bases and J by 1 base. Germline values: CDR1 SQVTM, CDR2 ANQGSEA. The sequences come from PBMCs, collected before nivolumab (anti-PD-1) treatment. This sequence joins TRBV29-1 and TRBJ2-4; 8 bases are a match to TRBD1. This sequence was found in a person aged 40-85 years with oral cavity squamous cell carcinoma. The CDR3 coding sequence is TGCAGCGTTGATTCAGGGGGCTCGGCCAAAAACATTCAGTACTTC. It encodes CSVDSGGSAKNIQYF.